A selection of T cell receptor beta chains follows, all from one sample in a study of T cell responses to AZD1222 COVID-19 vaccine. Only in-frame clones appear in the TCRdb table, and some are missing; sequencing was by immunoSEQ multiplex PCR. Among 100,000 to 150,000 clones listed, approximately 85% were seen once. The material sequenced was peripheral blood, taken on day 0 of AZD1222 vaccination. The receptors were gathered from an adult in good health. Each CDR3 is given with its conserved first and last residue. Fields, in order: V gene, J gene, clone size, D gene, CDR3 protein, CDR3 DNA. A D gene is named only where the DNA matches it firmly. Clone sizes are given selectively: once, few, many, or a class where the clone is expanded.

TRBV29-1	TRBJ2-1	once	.	CSVGATSSYNEQFF	TGCAGCGTTGGTGCTACGAGCTCCTACAATGAGCAGTTCTTC
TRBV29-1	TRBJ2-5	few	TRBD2	CSVLFGTSNRETQYF	TGCAGCGTTTTATTTGGGACTAGTAATAGGGAGACCCAGTACTTC
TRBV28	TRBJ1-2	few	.	CATGIGYGYTF	TGTGCCACGGGGATAGGTTATGGCTACACCTTC
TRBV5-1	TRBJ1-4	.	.	CASSLSLDGYEKLFF	TGCGCCAGCAGCTTAAGTCTGGACGGTTATGAAAAACTGTTTTTT
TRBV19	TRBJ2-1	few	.	CASSIFVSDSYNEQFF	TGTGCCAGTAGTATCTTCGTAAGCGACTCCTACAATGAGCAGTTCTTC
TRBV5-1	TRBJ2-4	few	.	CASSPALAKNIQYF	TGCGCCAGCAGCCCTGCGCTAGCCAAAAACATTCAGTACTTC
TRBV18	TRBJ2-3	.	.	CASSRGNPSTDTQYF	TGTGCCAGCTCTCGCGGAAACCCTAGTACAGATACGCAGTATTTT
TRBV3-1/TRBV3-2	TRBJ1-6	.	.	CASSQRQENSPLHF	TGTGCCAGCAGCCAAAGACAGGAGAATTCACCCCTCCACTTT
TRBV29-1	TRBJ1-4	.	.	CSVGVNEKLFF	TGCAGCGTGGGGGTTAATGAAAAACTGTTTTTT
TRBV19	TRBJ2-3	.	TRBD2	CASKRGSGRSTDTQYF	TGTGCCAGTAAAAGGGGTAGCGGGCGGAGCACAGATACGCAGTATTTT
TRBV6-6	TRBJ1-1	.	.	CASREGDTEAFF	TGTGCCAGCAGAGAAGGGGACACTGAAGCTTTCTTT
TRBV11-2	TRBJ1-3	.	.	CASSSGRALSGNTIYF	TGTGCCAGCAGCTCCGGGCGAGCCCTCTCTGGAAACACCATATATTTT
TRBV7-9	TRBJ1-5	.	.	CASSLGAGNQPQHF	TGTGCCAGCAGCTTAGGGGCAGGGAACCAGCCCCAGCATTTT
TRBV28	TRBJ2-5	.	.	CASSSRDRTYQETQYF	TGTGCCAGCAGTTCAAGGGACCGAACGTACCAAGAGACCCAGTACTTC